A selection of T cell receptor beta chains follows, all from one sample in a study of CD8+CD57+ T cells in acquired aplastic anemia. MiXCR, applied by TCRdb to the reads, yields one record per CDR3 protein. Seen here are hundreds of thousands of distinct CDR3 sequences, approximately 70% observed once, and the top ten hold under 4.5%. Sequenced: sorted CD4+, CD8+, or CD8+CD57+ T cells (not recorded which) from PBMCs. All receptors come from a human donor in good health, serving as a control. The CDR3 runs from the conserved cysteine through the conserved F or W. D genes are given only for firm matches. Part of the rows lack a size; the others show once, few, many or a class for expanded clones.

NA,TRBJ2-5,TRBV20-1,13,NA,CSARGTCYETQYF,TGCAGCGCAAGAGGGACGTGTTACGAGACCCAGTACTTC
NA,TRBJ2-7,TRBV2,16,TRBD2,CASSGQGLAISYEQYF,TGTGCCAGCAGTGGCCAGGGACTAGCGATCTCTTACGAGCAGTACTTC
NA,TRBJ2-3,TRBV9,17,TRBD2,CASSVSGLALFPSTQYF,TGTGCCAGCAGCGTGTCGGGACTAGCCCTTTTCCCTTCAACGCAGTATTTT
NA,TRBJ2-7,TRBV7-9,15,NA,CASSPQRGGYSPQYF,TGTGCCAGCAGCCCACAAAGGGGGGGCTATTCACCCCAGTACTTC
NA,TRBJ1-4,TRBV7-2,16,NA,CASSFTDGALAESLFF,TGTGCCAGCAGCTTCACGGACGGGGCCTTGGCCGAAAGTCTGTTTTTT
NA,TRBJ1-5,TRBV14,16,NA,CASSQEDDMPRGPQHF,TGTGCCAGCAGCCAAGAAGATGACATGCCCCGGGGGCCCCAGCATTTT
NA,TRBJ1-4,TRBV7-6,15,NA,CASSLAGGSSTDTFF,TGTGCCAGCAGCTTAGCCGGCGGGAGTAGCACAGATACGTTTTTT
many,TRBJ2-1,TRBV20-1,16,NA,CSAREAGRQFYGEQFF,TGCAGTGCTAGAGAGGCGGGACGGCAGTTTTATGGTGAGCAGTTCTTC
NA,TRBJ1-5,TRBV7-8,15,NA,CASSSDGNSNQPQHF,TGTGCCAGCAGCTCAGACGGGAATAGCAATCAGCCCCAGCATTTT
many,TRBJ2-2,TRBV7-2,13,NA,CASSSTLTGELFF,TGTGCCAGCAGCTCTACCCTAACCGGGGAGCTGTTTTTT
many,TRBJ2-2,TRBV9,15,NA,CASSVAGGNTGELFF,TGTGCCAGCAGCGTAGCCGGGGGGAACACCGGGGAGCTGTTTTTT
NA,TRBJ2-1,TRBV12-3/TRBV12-4,15,NA,CASRPRRGGASEQFF,TGTGCCAGCAGGCCCCGGCGAGGGGGGGCCTCTGAGCAGTTCTTC
NA,TRBJ2-7,TRBV16,12,NA,CASSISSYEYNF,TGTGCCAGCAGCATCTCCAGCTACGAGTACAACTTC
many,TRBJ2-5,TRBV6-2/TRBV6-3,15,TRBD2,CASSYSNLGGETQYF,TGTGCCAGCAGTTACTCGAACCTGGGGGGGGAGACCCAGTACTTC
NA,TRBJ1-1,TRBV11-2,14,NA,CASSPTMGNTEAFF,TGTGCCAGCAGCCCAACCATGGGCAACACTGAAGCTTTCTTT
NA,TRBJ2-5,TRBV5-1,13,NA,CASRSSGVVIQYF,TGCGCCAGCAGATCGTCGGGGGTCGTGATCCAGTACTTC
many,TRBJ1-1,TRBV5-5,12,NA,CASSRDGGVAFF,TGTGCCAGCAGCCGTGACGGAGGGGTAGCTTTCTTT
many,TRBJ2-1,TRBV5-6,16,TRBD2,CASSLPGGTTYNEQFF,TGTGCCAGCAGCTTGCCCGGGGGGACTACCTACAATGAGCAGTTCTTC
NA,TRBJ1-2,TRBV20-1,13,TRBD1,CSATGQGGYGYTF,TGCAGTGCTACGGGACAGGGAGGCTATGGCTACACCTTC
NA,TRBJ1-2,TRBV7-8,14,NA,CASSGEHYGHRTTF,TGTGCCAGCAGCGGAGAGCATTACGGGCATCGTACGACCTTC
many,TRBJ2-1,TRBV20-1,14,NA,CSVLRREGSNEQFF,TGCAGCGTTCTTCGGCGGGAAGGTTCCAATGAGCAGTTCTTC
many,TRBJ1-1,TRBV20-1,17,NA,CSARTILSGLRNTEAFF,TGCAGTGCTAGGACTATCCTCTCCGGGTTGAGGAACACTGAAGCTTTCTTT
once,TRBJ1-2,TRBV2,13,NA,CASSETLPYGYTF,TGTGCCAGCAGTGAGACCTTACCCTATGGCTACACCTTC
once,TRBJ2-5,TRBV7-9,16,NA,CASSLDTNNGGYTQYF,TGTGCCAGCAGCTTAGACACGAATAACGGTGGCTACACCCAGTACTTC
many,TRBJ2-1,TRBV19,14,TRBD1,CASNPAGGYNEQFF,TGTGCCAGTAATCCGGCAGGGGGCTACAATGAGCAGTTCTTC
NA,TRBJ2-1,TRBV20-1,12,NA,CSARRDTTRQFF,TGCAGTGCTCGCCGGGACACCACAAGGCAGTTCTTC
many,TRBJ1-5,TRBV19,15,NA,CASSMARIPNQPQHF,TGTGCCAGTAGTATGGCACGGATTCCTAATCAGCCCCAGCATTTT
NA,TRBJ2-5,TRBV5-1,12,NA,CASSFPETDTYF,TGCGCCAGCAGCTTCCCCGAAACAGATACGTACTTC
NA,TRBJ2-7,TRBV7-9,14,NA,CASSFTINSYEQYF,TGTGCCAGCAGCTTTACAATAAACAGCTACGAGCAGTACTTC
NA,TRBJ2-2,TRBV5-5,14,NA,CASTGGPVTGELFF,TGTGCCAGCACCGGTGGGCCGGTCACCGGGGAGCTGTTTTTT
NA,TRBJ2-5,TRBV20-1,13,NA,CSAREGDLNTQYF,TGCAGTGCTAGGGAGGGGGATCTCAACACCCAGTACTTC
many,TRBJ1-2,TRBV5-4,13,NA,CASSFGGVYGYTF,TGTGCCAGCAGCTTTGGGGGGGTCTATGGCTACACCTTC
NA,TRBJ1-1,TRBV3-1,15,NA,CASSLQGGGNTEAFF,TGTGCCAGCAGCCTTCAGGGAGGGGGGAACACTGAAGCTTTCTTT
NA,TRBJ2-6,TRBV2,15,TRBD2,CASSLGGWGANVLTF,TGTGCCAGCAGCTTGGGGGGGTGGGGGGCCAACGTCCTGACTTTC
NA,TRBJ2-7,TRBV6-1,13,TRBD2,CASSGGSYNEQYF,TGTGCCAGCAGCGGGGGGAGTTACAATGAGCAGTACTTC
many,TRBJ2-5,TRBV20-1,15,NA,CSAKAAGSSQETQYF,TGCAGTGCTAAAGCAGCCGGTTCCAGTCAAGAGACCCAGTACTTC
NA,TRBJ1-5,TRBV10-3,14,TRBD1,CAISEDRVIEPQHF,TGTGCCATCAGTGAGGACAGGGTTATCGAACCCCAGCATTTT
NA,TRBJ2-1,TRBV7-2,15,NA,CASSSVASPYNEQFF,TGTGCCAGCAGTTCCGTAGCGAGTCCTTACAATGAGCAGTTCTTC
NA,TRBJ2-7,TRBV7-2,14,NA,CASSIRPISYEQYF,TGTGCCAGCAGCATACGACCGATCTCCTACGAGCAGTACTTC
NA,TRBJ2-7,TRBV9,14,NA,CASSVGPSSYEQYF,TGTGCCAGCAGCGTAGGTCCGAGCTCCTACGAGCAGTACTTC